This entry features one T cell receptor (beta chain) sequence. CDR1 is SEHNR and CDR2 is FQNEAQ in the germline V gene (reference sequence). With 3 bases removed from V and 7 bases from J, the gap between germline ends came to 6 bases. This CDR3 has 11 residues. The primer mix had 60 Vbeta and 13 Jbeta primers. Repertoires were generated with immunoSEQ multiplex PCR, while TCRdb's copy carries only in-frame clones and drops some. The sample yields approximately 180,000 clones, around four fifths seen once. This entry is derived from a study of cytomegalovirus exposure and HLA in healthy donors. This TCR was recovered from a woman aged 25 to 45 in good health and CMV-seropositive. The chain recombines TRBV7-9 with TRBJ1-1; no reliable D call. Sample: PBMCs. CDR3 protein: CASSLGYEAFF. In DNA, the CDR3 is TGTGCCAGCAGCTTGGGCTATGAAGCTTTCTTT.